Below are 3 T cell receptor beta chains sequenced from a single sample in a study of OX40 agonist ivuxolimab in advanced cancers. Generated by immunoSEQ multiplex PCR, the TCRdb table keeps only in-frame clones and is missing some. The sample carries about 49,000 clones, almost 80% recorded once. The sequencing used CD4+ or CD8+ T cells sorted from blood, collected in a trial of the OX40 agonist ivuxolimab. All receptors come from an adult with an advanced solid tumor such as melanoma, head and neck, liver or kidney cancer.

J is TRBJ2-5 and V is TRBV5-4; 11 bases align to TRBD2. The V segment lost 0 bases and the J segment 1 base; nucleotides outside the gene matches: 5. Germline V CDR1 and CDR2: SGHNT, YYREEE (reference sequence). This CDR3 contains 17 residues. The CDR3 spells CASSLGAGLAGQETQYF. CDR3 bases: TGTGCCAGCAGCTTGGGTGCAGGACTAGCGGGCCAAGAGACCCAGTACTTC.

This rearrangement joins TRBV7-2 to TRBJ2-1, with 8 bases lining up with TRBD2. This CDR3 is 16 amino acids long. V was clipped by 4 bases and J by 7 bases; unmatched bases: 12. CDR1 is SGHTA and CDR2 is FQGNSA in the germline V gene. Here the CDR3 reads CASSSRGGASGNEQFF. The DNA of the CDR3 is TGTGCCAGCAGCTCAAGGGGGGGAGCTAGCGGGAATGAGCAGTTCTTC.

The rearrangement links TRBV5-8 to TRBJ2-1, with TRBD2 matching over 15 bases. J was trimmed by 3 bases and V by 4 bases; bases with no gene match: 2. Germline CDR1 reads SGHTS; CDR2 reads YDEGEE. The CDR3 has 16 residues. CDR3 nucleotides: TGTGCCAGCAGCACGGGACTAGCGGGAGGCTACAATGAGCAGTTCTTC. Translated: CASSTGLAGGYNEQFF.